The entry that follows covers one TCR beta chain sequence. Researchers prepared the TRB cDNA libraries using 5' RACE with UMI labels. TCRdb re-called the 5' RACE reads and gives one entry per CDR3 protein, without DNA. In all, the sample yields just under 45,000 distinct CDR3 sequences. The data originate from a study of CXCR3-negative and CXCR3-positive naive CD8 T cells. This CDR3 contains 14 residues. CDR1 SGDLS and CDR2 YYNGEE come from the germline V gene. V gene TRBV9 combines with J gene TRBJ2-6. The sequencing sample was made of memory CD8+ T cells from blood. The origin of this receptor is a human donor in good health. Some clones in this sample may be carry-over from other donors' samples. The CDR3 is CASSVVSGANVLTF. The whole variable domain, remainder taken from reference TRBV9 and TRBJ2-6, is DSGVTQTPKHLITATGQRVTLRCSPRSGDLSVYWYQQSLDQGLQFLIQYYNGEERAKGNILERFSAQQFPDLHSELNLSSLELGDSALYFCASSVVSGANVLTFGAGSRLTVL.